These 18 T cell receptor beta chains share one sample of origin, sequenced in a study of TIL therapy for anti-PD-1-resistant metastatic lung cancer. Sequencing used immunoSEQ v3. The table came from immunoSEQ multiplex PCR; TCRdb's copy has only in-frame clones and leaves some out. The data hold 45,000 to 60,000 clones, with 79% observed a single time. Time point of the sample: pre-treatment sample, taken before nivolumab and TIL therapy. Source: blood, taken at baseline. Source of these receptors: a woman aged 30 to 85 with non-small cell lung cancer.

The J gene is TRBJ2-1, the V gene TRBV5-1; TRBD2 is a possible D gene (5 bases). Germline V CDR1 and CDR2: SGHRS, YFSETQ. The CDR3 sequence is 15 residues long. V was cut by 7 bases and J by 3 bases, with 17 bases left in between. This chain's CDR3 is CASALSSGVYNEQFF. The CDR3 DNA reads as TGCGCCAGCGCGCTTTCGAGCGGAGTCTACAATGAGCAGTTCTTC.

The chain links TRBV5-1 to TRBJ2-3, with D possibly TRBD2 on 5 matching bases. Germline V gives CDR1 SGHRS, CDR2 YFSETQ. Trimming removed 5 bases from V and 2 bases from J, with 30 bases in between. This CDR3 has 20 residues. This CDR3 is CASRPTPLFGTLVLTDTQYF. The CDR3 DNA follows: TGCGCCAGCAGGCCCACCCCCTTGTTCGGTACACTAGTCCTCACAGATACGCAGTATTTT.

V usage is TRBV10-3 and J usage is TRBJ1-2, with TRBD1 as a possible D gene (5 bases). The CDR3 spans 12 residues. Trimming shortened V by 6 bases and J by 3 bases, and 8 bases separated the two germline ends. Germline assignment: CDR1 ENHRY and CDR2 SYGVKD. CDR3 residues: CAISKTDYGYTF. CDR3 bases: TGTGCCATCAGCAAGACAGACTATGGCTACACCTTC.

This chain connects TRBV14 to TRBJ2-5; unclear D gene. V lost 4 bases and J lost 4, with 7 bases in between. The CDR3 runs to 12 residues. Germline CDR1 SGHDN, CDR2 FVKESK. This CDR3 is CASSLMAETQYF. DNA of the CDR3: TGTGCCAGCAGCCTCATGGCAGAGACCCAGTACTTC.

The chain uses TRBV10-3 and TRBJ2-7, with 7 bases that match TRBD2. This CDR3 region has 13 residues. Unmatched junction bases numbered 7, after V lost 8 bases and J lost 3 bases. Germline V gene sequence: CDR1 ENHRY, CDR2 SYGVKD. CDR3 residues: CAISGGSGYEQYF. DNA for the CDR3: TGTGCCATCTCAGGCGGGAGCGGCTACGAGCAGTACTTC.

This chain connects TRBV2 to TRBJ1-3; no reliable D call. Trimming stripped 3 bases from V and 4 bases from J, with 7 bases between. CDR3 length equals 13 residues. Germline lookup yields CDR1 SNHLY and CDR2 FYNNEI. The CDR3 nucleotides are TGTGCCAGCAGTGATGGTCGCGGAAACACCATATATTTT. This gives the protein CASSDGRGNTIYF.

This chain uses TRBV27 with TRBJ1-1; perhaps TRBD1 as D (5 bases). This CDR3 is built from 16 residues. Trimming removed 2 bases from V and 5 bases from J, with 18 bases in between. Germline V lookup: CDR1 MNHEY, CDR2 SMNVEV (reference sequence). The chain's CDR3 is CASSLGGQGLDTEAFF. DNA for the CDR3: TGTGCCAGCAGTTTAGGAGGTCAGGGATTGGATACTGAAGCTTTCTTT.

The genes are TRBV5-1 and TRBJ2-4; the match to TRBD1 covers 7 bases. The CDR3 consists of 18 residues. The germline CDR1 and CDR2 sequences are SGHRS and YFSETQ. V was pared by 2 bases and J by 0 bases, with 11 bases of the junction left unmatched. The CDR3 DNA follows: TGCGCCAGCAGCTTAGAGACAGGGTTAGATCTAGCCAAAAACATTCAGTACTTC. This sequence encodes CASSLETGLDLAKNIQYF.

For this clone: The junction shows a germline mismatch at one end, possibly a read error. The chain employs TRBV6-6 and TRBJ1-2, with D unclear. This CDR3 is built from 13 residues. Germline V gene data show CDR1 as MNHNY and CDR2 as SVGAGI (reference sequence). CDR3 sequence reads: CASSYSGNSGYTF. CDR3 nucleotides: TGTGCCAGCAGTTACTCTGGGAACTCTGGCTACACCTTC.

This clone was detected once. The gene calls are TRBV7-9 and TRBJ2-7; 11 nucleotides agree with TRBD2. Unmatched junction bases numbered 7, after V lost 5 bases and J lost 4 bases. Germline V gene sequence: CDR1 SEHNR, CDR2 FQNEAQ (reference sequence). The CDR3 is 15 residues long. This CDR3 reads CASSKTSGGVYEQYF. As DNA, the CDR3 is TGTGCCAGCAGCAAAACTAGCGGGGGAGTATACGAGCAGTACTTC.

The chain combines TRBV11-2 with TRBJ2-4; D is perhaps TRBD2 (5 bases). Looked up from germline, CDR1 is SGHAT and CDR2 is FQNNGV. Trimming left V 0 bases short and J 8 bases short, with 11 bases between. The CDR3 has 14 residues. The CDR3 sequence: CASSLDGGGDIQYF. CDR3 sequence (DNA): TGTGCCAGCAGCTTAGATGGCGGAGGAGACATTCAGTACTTC.

As for this clone: Other DNA variants within this sample encode the same CDR3. V and J are TRBV9 and TRBJ2-3, with TRBD2 as a possible D gene (7 bases). The CDR3 spans 19 residues. V was clipped by 0 bases and J by 1 base, with 21 bases between them. Germline V CDR1 and CDR2: SGDLS, YYNGEE. CDR3 sequence: CASSVGGRRGPQGTDTQYF. DNA for the CDR3: TGTGCCAGCAGCGTAGGGGGGAGGCGGGGGCCGCAGGGCACAGATACGCAGTATTTT. Looking up the rest from reference TRBV9 and TRBJ2-3 gives the full variable domain: DSGVTQTPKHLITATGQRVTLRCSPRSGDLSVYWYQQSLDQGLQFLIQYYNGEERAKGNILERFSAQQFPDLHSELNLSSLELGDSALYFCASSVGGRRGPQGTDTQYFGPGTRLTVL.

V usage is TRBV28 and J usage is TRBJ2-3; D uncertain. Per germline, CDR1 MDHEN and CDR2 SYDVKM. The CDR3 length is 15 residues. V lost 3 bases, J lost 0 bases, and 10 bases lay in between. The CDR3 sequence is CASSFESSSTDTQYF. CDR3 in DNA: TGTGCCAGCAGTTTTGAGAGTTCTAGCACAGATACGCAGTATTTT.

V gene TRBV5-1 combines with J gene TRBJ2-5; 9 nucleotides match TRBD2. Germline assignment: CDR1 SGHRS and CDR2 YFSETQ. Germline trimming cut 2 bases from V and 0 bases from J; bases unmatched to any gene: 2. This CDR3 spans 15 amino acids. The DNA for the CDR3 is TGCGCCAGCAGCTTTTGGACTAGCGACCAAGAGACCCAGTACTTC. This encodes CASSFWTSDQETQYF.

The rearrangement links TRBV9 to TRBJ2-6; 8 nucleotides agree with TRBD1. Germline CDR1 reads SGDLS; CDR2 reads YYNGEE. CDR3 length: 17 residues. Losses at the gene ends were 2 bases for V and 1 base for J; bases not matched to a gene: 5. The CDR3 loop is CASSVDRVRSGANVLTF. DNA for the CDR3: TGTGCCAGCAGCGTGGACAGGGTTAGGTCTGGGGCCAACGTCCTGACTTTC.

The sample holds a few counts of this clone. J is TRBJ1-6 and V is TRBV5-8; unclear D gene. V lost 0 bases and J 10 bases, leaving 8 bases between the germline ends. The CDR3 covers 13 residues. Germline V gene lookup returns CDR1 SGHTS and CDR2 YDEGEE. As DNA, the CDR3 is TGTGCCAGCAGCTTGGGATGGGCCTCACCCCTCCACTTT. As protein: CASSLGWASPLHF.

This rearrangement joins TRBV1 to TRBJ2-3; TRBD2 reflects the table's D call only, with no check against the DNA. TRBV1 is deemed a pseudogene. There are 15 residues in the CDR3. CDR3 DNA: TGCACCAGCAGCCATACTAGCGGGAGTCCAGATACGCAGTATTTT. Amino acid sequence: CTSSHTSGSPDTQYF.

This clone was counted between two and nine times. V and J are TRBV5-1 and TRBJ2-1; 7 bases fit TRBD2. The CDR3 extends over 15 amino acids. J lost 4 bases, V lost 2 bases, and 6 bases had no gene match. The V gene's germline CDR1 is SGHRS and CDR2 YFSETQ. CDR3 region: CASSFSSGTYNEQFF. In DNA, the CDR3 is TGCGCCAGCAGCTTCTCTAGCGGTACGTACAATGAGCAGTTCTTC. Full variable domain (missing parts from reference TRBV5-1 and TRBJ2-1): KAGVTQTPRYLIKTRGQQVTLSCSPISGHRSVSWYQQTPGQGLQFLFEYFSETQRNKGNFPGRFSGRQFSNSRSEMNVSTLELGDSALYLCASSFSSGTYNEQFFGPGTRLTVL.